This T cell receptor beta chain originates from a study of beta chain features in type 1 diabetes. The investigators reverse transcribed all of the isolated RNA, so they sequenced expressed TCRB transcripts. This table comes from immunoSEQ multiplex PCR, and its TCRdb copy is limited to in-frame clones, with some not included. The sample lists roughly 140,000 clones, around 10% seen once, with about 1.9% in the top ten. The table lists this clone with a few counts. Between the trimmed V and J ends, which lost 2 bases and 10 bases, there was a span of 9 bases. Germline V gene data show CDR1 as SGHDN and CDR2 as FVKESK. The CDR3 is 12 amino acids.

This receptor was taken from a young man in good health. The gene calls are TRBV14 and TRBJ2-4; no clear D. Material for sequencing was central memory CD4+ T cells from blood. As DNA, the CDR3 is TGTGCCAGCAGCCAAATTCCGCAGATTCAGTACTTC. Translation gives CASSQIPQIQYF.